A selection of T cell receptor beta chains follows, all from one sample in a study of Ad26.COV2.S vaccination and SARS-CoV-2 variants. The table came from immunoSEQ multiplex PCR; TCRdb's copy has only in-frame clones and leaves some out. The sample records about 460,000 clones, around 89% being singletons. Material: peripheral blood, obtained in a trial of Ad26.COV2.S vaccine versus placebo. The receptors were gathered from a person between 18 and 65 years old who received the Ad26.COV2.S COVID-19 vaccine or a placebo. The CDR3 runs from the conserved cysteine through the conserved F or W. Each record gives: clone size, V gene, D gene, J gene, CDR3 protein, CDR3 DNA. A D gene is named only where the DNA matches it firmly. Expanded clones are given a class, and other clones once, few, many or no size at all.

clone_size: -
v_call: TRBV5-1
d_call: TRBD1
j_call: TRBJ2-5
cdr3_aa: CASSLGQAQETQYF
cdr3_nt: TGCGCCAGCAGCCTTGGACAGGCCCAAGAGACCCAGTACTTC

clone_size: -
v_call: TRBV6-5
d_call: -
j_call: TRBJ2-7
cdr3_aa: CASSYSSQGPYEQYF
cdr3_nt: TGTGCCAGCAGTTACTCGAGTCAGGGGCCCTACGAGCAGTACTTC

clone_size: -
v_call: TRBV6-5
d_call: -
j_call: TRBJ1-3
cdr3_aa: CASRPTGGDTIYF
cdr3_nt: TGTGCCAGCAGGCCGACAGGTGGGGACACCATATATTTT

clone_size: -
v_call: TRBV27
d_call: TRBD2
j_call: TRBJ2-7
cdr3_aa: CASSLSAGDSYEQYF
cdr3_nt: TGTGCCAGCAGTTTATCGGCGGGAGACTCCTACGAGCAGTACTTC

clone_size: -
v_call: TRBV11-2
d_call: TRBD1
j_call: TRBJ1-1
cdr3_aa: CASSLNRQGVTEAFF
cdr3_nt: TGTGCCAGCAGCCTCAACAGACAGGGTGTGACTGAAGCTTTCTTT

clone_size: -
v_call: TRBV27
d_call: -
j_call: TRBJ2-1
cdr3_aa: CASKRLSGYNEQFF
cdr3_nt: TGTGCCAGCAAAAGACTTAGCGGCTACAATGAGCAGTTCTTC

clone_size: -
v_call: TRBV7-3
d_call: TRBD2
j_call: TRBJ2-1
cdr3_aa: CASSLIGTSGRYNEQFF
cdr3_nt: TGTGCCAGCAGCTTAATAGGGACTAGCGGACGCTACAATGAGCAGTTCTTC

clone_size: -
v_call: TRBV19
d_call: -
j_call: TRBJ2-7
cdr3_aa: CASSIDVGLDEQYF
cdr3_nt: TGTGCCAGTAGTATAGATGTGGGTTTGGACGAGCAGTACTTC

clone_size: -
v_call: TRBV4-3
d_call: -
j_call: TRBJ1-2
cdr3_aa: CASSHDNYGYTF
cdr3_nt: TGCGCCAGCAGCCACGATAACTATGGCTACACCTTC

clone_size: -
v_call: TRBV14
d_call: -
j_call: TRBJ1-2
cdr3_aa: CASSQDSGRVYGYTF
cdr3_nt: TGTGCCAGCAGCCAAGATTCGGGCAGGGTCTATGGCTACACCTTC

clone_size: -
v_call: TRBV24-1
d_call: -
j_call: TRBJ2-2
cdr3_aa: CATSDSVNTGELFF
cdr3_nt: TGTGCCACCAGTGATTCGGTGAACACCGGGGAGCTGTTTTTT

clone_size: -
v_call: TRBV30
d_call: -
j_call: TRBJ1-5
cdr3_aa: CAWSPQDNQPQHF
cdr3_nt: TGTGCCTGGAGTCCCCAGGACAATCAGCCCCAGCATTTT

clone_size: -
v_call: TRBV18
d_call: -
j_call: TRBJ1-2
cdr3_aa: CASSPDYRTIYGYTF
cdr3_nt: TGTGCCAGCTCACCAGATTATCGGACGATCTATGGCTACACCTTC

clone_size: -
v_call: TRBV7-2
d_call: -
j_call: TRBJ1-3
cdr3_aa: CASSPRTSSGNTIYF
cdr3_nt: TGTGCCAGCAGCCCCCGGACAAGCTCTGGAAACACCATATATTTT

clone_size: -
v_call: TRBV2
d_call: -
j_call: TRBJ2-4
cdr3_aa: CASTGGIAKNIQYF
cdr3_nt: TGTGCCAGCACTGGGGGAATAGCCAAAAACATTCAGTACTTC

clone_size: -
v_call: TRBV5-1
d_call: TRBD1
j_call: TRBJ1-2
cdr3_aa: CASSYRGGSHGYTF
cdr3_nt: TGCGCCAGCAGCTACAGGGGAGGATCCCATGGCTACACCTTC

clone_size: -
v_call: TRBV24-1
d_call: -
j_call: TRBJ2-1
cdr3_aa: CATSDQGYNEQFF
cdr3_nt: TGTGCCACCAGCGATCAGGGTTACAATGAGCAGTTCTTC

clone_size: once
v_call: TRBV19
d_call: TRBD1
j_call: TRBJ2-1
cdr3_aa: CASRTTGGAYNEQFF
cdr3_nt: TGTGCCAGTAGGACGACAGGGGGCGCCTACAATGAGCAGTTCTTC

clone_size: -
v_call: TRBV5-5
d_call: -
j_call: TRBJ2-7
cdr3_aa: CASSVFTGDEQYF
cdr3_nt: TGTGCCAGCAGCGTATTTACGGGAGACGAGCAGTACTTC

clone_size: -
v_call: TRBV7-7
d_call: -
j_call: TRBJ2-1
cdr3_aa: CASSLHGPSTGGEQFF
cdr3_nt: TGTGCTAGCAGCTTACATGGGCCTAGCACGGGCGGTGAGCAGTTCTTC

clone_size: -
v_call: TRBV15
d_call: -
j_call: TRBJ1-4
cdr3_aa: CATSRGWTNEKLFF
cdr3_nt: TGTGCCACCAGCAGAGGGTGGACTAATGAAAAACTGTTTTTT

clone_size: -
v_call: TRBV6-6
d_call: -
j_call: TRBJ2-1
cdr3_aa: CASSYHLDEQFF
cdr3_nt: TGTGCCAGCAGTTATCACCTTGATGAGCAGTTCTTC

clone_size: -
v_call: TRBV18
d_call: -
j_call: TRBJ2-2
cdr3_aa: CASSPTIMGTGELFF
cdr3_nt: TGTGCCAGCTCACCAACCATCATGGGCACCGGGGAGCTGTTTTTT